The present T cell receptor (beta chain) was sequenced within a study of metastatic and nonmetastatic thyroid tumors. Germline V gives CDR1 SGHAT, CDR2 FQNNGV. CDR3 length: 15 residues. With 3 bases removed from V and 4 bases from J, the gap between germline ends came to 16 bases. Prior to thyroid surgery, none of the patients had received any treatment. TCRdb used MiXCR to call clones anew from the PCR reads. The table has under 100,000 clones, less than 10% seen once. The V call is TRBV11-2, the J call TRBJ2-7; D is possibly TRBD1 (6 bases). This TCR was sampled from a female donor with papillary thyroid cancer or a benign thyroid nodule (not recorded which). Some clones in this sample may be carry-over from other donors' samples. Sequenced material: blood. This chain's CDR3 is CASSFDAGERYEQYF. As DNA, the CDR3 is TGTGCCAGCAGCTTTGACGCAGGGGAAAGGTACGAGCAGTACTTC.